This T cell receptor beta chain was documented in a study of breast tumors, draining lymph nodes, adjacent tissues. From the multiplex PCR reads, TCRdb called clonotypes with MiXCR, one entry per CDR3 protein. Among under 110,000 distinct CDR3 sequences, 30% were seen once, and the ten largest hold under 6.5%. Study-wide results and caveats: Compared with lymph nodes, tumors were less diverse; compared with nontumor tissue, more. Tumor T cell lymph node origin was a supported hypothesis, not proven. Most tumor T cells seemingly derive from lymph node, then expand in tumor.

The lymph nodes were axillary draining lymph nodes from breast cancer patients. This clonotype has ten or more counts. Its antigen is not identified. Trimming took 11 bases from V and 3 from J, leaving 23 bases between them. Germline V gene lookup returns CDR1 SGHTA and CDR2 FQGTGA. This CDR3 comprises 15 residues. The source material was axillary lymph node tissue. The TCR originated in a female donor with breast cancer. Some clones in this sample may be carry-over from other donors' samples. The chain has TRBV7-3 and TRBJ2-7; a weak D match, TRBD2 (6 bases). The CDR3 sequence is CAPPRPREIYYEQYF. Here the CDR3 DNA reads TGTGCCCCACCCCGCCCGCGGGAAATTTACTACGAGCAGTACTTC.